The next 2 T cell receptor beta chains were all read from a single sample in a study of control samples from healthy donors and cancer patients. Profiling relied on immunoSEQ multiplex PCR, and the TCRdb table lists in-frame clones only, not all of them. The top ten hold more than 6% of the sample, which has roughly 400,000 clones, 75% to 95% seen once. Sequenced: PBMCs. Receptors were obtained from a man aged 35 to 55 with head and neck cancer.

This chain uses TRBV15 with TRBJ1-1; D gene ambiguous. The V end was cut by 2 bases, the J end by 11 bases, with 15 bases between. The CDR3 extends over 13 amino acids. CDR1 is LNHNV and CDR2 is YYDKDF in the germline V gene (reference sequence). Here the CDR3 DNA reads TGTGCCACCAGCAGAATTGCGTCACTTGGGGCTTTCTTT. It encodes CATSRIASLGAFF. The variable domain in full, completed from reference TRBV15 and TRBJ1-1, reads DAMVIQNPRYQVTQFGKPVTLSCSQTLNHNVMYWYQQKSSQAPKLLFHYYDKDFNNEADTPDNFQSRRPNTSFCFLDIRSPGLGDTAMYLCATSRIASLGAFFGQGTRLTVV.

J is TRBJ2-3 and V is TRBV28; D gene uncertain. Deletions cut 6 bases from V and 0 bases from J, with 13 bases between. Germline V lookup: CDR1 MDHEN, CDR2 SYDVKM. The CDR3 consists of 15 residues. The CDR3 nucleotides are TGTGCCAGCAGCCCAGTACACCCCAGCACAGATACGCAGTATTTT. The encoded protein is CASSPVHPSTDTQYF.